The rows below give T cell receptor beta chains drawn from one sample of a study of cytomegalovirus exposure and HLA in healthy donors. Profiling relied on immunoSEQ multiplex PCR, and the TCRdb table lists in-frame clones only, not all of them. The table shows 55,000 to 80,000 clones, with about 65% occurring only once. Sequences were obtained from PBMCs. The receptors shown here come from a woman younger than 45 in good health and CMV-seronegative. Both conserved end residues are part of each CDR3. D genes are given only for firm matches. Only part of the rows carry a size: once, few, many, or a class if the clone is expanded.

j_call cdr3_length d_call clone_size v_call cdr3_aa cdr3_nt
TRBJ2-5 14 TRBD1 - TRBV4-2 CASSPEGQQETQYF TGTGCCAGCAGCCCCGAGGGACAGCAAGAGACCCAGTACTTC
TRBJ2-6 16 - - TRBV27 CASSWDTHSGANVLTF TGTGCCAGCAGTTGGGACACTCACTCTGGGGCCAACGTCCTGACTTTC
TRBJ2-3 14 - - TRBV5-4 CASSFSVSTDTQYF TGTGCCAGCAGCTTTTCGGTTAGCACAGATACGCAGTATTTT
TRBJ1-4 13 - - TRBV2 CASSEALPEKLFF TGTGCCAGCAGTGAAGCGCTTCCGGAGAAACTGTTTTTT
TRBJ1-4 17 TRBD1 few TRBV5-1 CASSLTYGTANNEKLFF TGCGCCAGCAGCTTGACTTACGGGACAGCCAATAATGAAAAACTGTTTTTT
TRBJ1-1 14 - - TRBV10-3 CAISEGGGDAEAFF TGTGCCATCAGTGAGGGGGGAGGAGACGCTGAAGCTTTCTTT
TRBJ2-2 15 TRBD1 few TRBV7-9 CASSFWTGWTGELFF TGTGCCAGCAGCTTCTGGACAGGGTGGACCGGGGAGCTGTTTTTT
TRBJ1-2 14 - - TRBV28 CASSPPGKDYGYTF TGTGCCAGCAGCCCCCCAGGCAAGGACTATGGCTACACCTTC
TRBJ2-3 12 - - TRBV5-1 CASRTSESTQYF TGCGCCAGCAGAACTTCTGAAAGTACGCAGTATTTT
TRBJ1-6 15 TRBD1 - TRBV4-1 CASSLGVTGVSPLHF TGCGCCAGCAGCCTAGGAGTTACAGGGGTGTCACCCCTCCACTTT
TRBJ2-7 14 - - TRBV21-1 CASSKYRGEMLQYF TGTGCCAGCAGCAAATACAGGGGGGAAATGCTTCAGTACTTC
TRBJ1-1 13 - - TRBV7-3 CASSLTLQGEAFF TGTGCCAGCAGCTTAACTCTTCAGGGAGAAGCTTTCTTT
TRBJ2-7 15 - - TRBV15 CATSRDPGTGYEQYF TGTGCCACCAGCAGAGATCCGGGGACTGGTTACGAGCAGTACTTC
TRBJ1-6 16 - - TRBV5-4 CASSVGQQRYNSPLHF TGTGCCAGCAGCGTAGGACAGCAAAGATATAATTCACCCCTCCACTTT
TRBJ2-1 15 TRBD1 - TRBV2 CASTTPGQGSNEQFF TGTGCCAGTACAACACCGGGACAGGGTTCCAATGAGCAGTTCTTC
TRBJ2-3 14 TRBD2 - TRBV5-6 CASVGTSVIDTQYF TGTGCCAGCGTCGGGACTAGCGTAATAGATACGCAGTATTTT
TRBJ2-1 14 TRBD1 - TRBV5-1 CASRPDGQGGKQFF TGCGCCAGCAGACCCGATGGACAGGGGGGAAAGCAGTTCTTC
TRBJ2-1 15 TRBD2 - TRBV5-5 CASSFVAGGGNEQFF TGTGCCAGCAGCTTCGTTGCGGGGGGAGGGAATGAGCAGTTCTTC
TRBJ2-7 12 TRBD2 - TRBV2 CATGRGAYEQYF TGTGCCACAGGCCGGGGGGCCTACGAGCAGTACTTC
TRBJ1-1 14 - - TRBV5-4 CASSQEARDTEAFF TGTGCCAGCAGCCAAGAGGCCAGGGACACTGAAGCTTTCTTT
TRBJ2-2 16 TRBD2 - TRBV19 CASSIPSGGDTGELFF TGTGCCAGTAGTATACCTAGCGGGGGGGACACCGGGGAGCTGTTTTTT
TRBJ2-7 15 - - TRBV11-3 CASSLGQGNSYEQYF TGTGCCAGCAGCTTAGGGCAGGGGAACTCCTACGAGCAGTACTTC
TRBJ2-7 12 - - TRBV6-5 CASKGDALEQYF TGTGCCAGCAAGGGGGACGCCCTCGAGCAGTACTTC
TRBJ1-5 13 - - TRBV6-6 CASSYYSLQPQHF TGTGCCAGCAGTTACTACTCGCTTCAGCCCCAGCATTTT
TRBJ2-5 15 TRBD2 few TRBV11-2 CASSLLRGGGETQYF TGTGCCAGCAGCTTACTACGGGGGGGCGGGGAGACCCAGTACTTC
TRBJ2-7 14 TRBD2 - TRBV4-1 CASSLLAGLYEQYF TGCGCCAGCAGCCTACTAGCGGGACTCTACGAGCAGTACTTC
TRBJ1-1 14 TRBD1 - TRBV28 CASRSQQGDTEAFF TGTGCCAGCAGATCACAACAGGGGGACACTGAAGCTTTCTTT
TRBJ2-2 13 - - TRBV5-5 CASSLVGAGELFF TGTGCCAGCAGCTTGGTAGGGGCCGGGGAGCTGTTTTTT
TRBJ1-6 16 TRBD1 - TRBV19 CASSIWGTGKHSPLHF TGTGCCAGTAGTATATGGGGGACAGGGAAACATTCACCCCTCCACTTT
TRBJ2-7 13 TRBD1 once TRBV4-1 CASSQYPGGEQYF TGCGCCAGCAGCCAATATCCAGGGGGCGAGCAGTACTTC
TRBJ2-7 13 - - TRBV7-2 CASSLGSGYEQYF TGTGCCAGCAGCTTAGGGAGCGGGTACGAGCAGTACTTC
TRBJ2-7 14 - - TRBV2 CASSEGSLSYEQYF TGTGCCAGCAGTGAAGGCAGTCTCTCCTACGAGCAGTACTTC
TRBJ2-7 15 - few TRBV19 CASSIAGVTSYEQYF TGTGCCAGTAGTATAGCAGGGGTGACCTCCTACGAGCAGTACTTC
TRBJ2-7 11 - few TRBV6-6 CASSYVNEQYF TGTGCCAGCAGTTACGTCAACGAGCAGTACTTC
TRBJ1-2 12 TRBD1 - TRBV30 CAWRGPGGFYTF TGTGCCTGGAGGGGGCCAGGGGGTTTCTACACCTTC
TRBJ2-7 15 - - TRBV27 CARGVEGPRVGEQYF TGTGCCCGTGGAGTAGAGGGCCCCCGGGTAGGCGAGCAGTACTTC
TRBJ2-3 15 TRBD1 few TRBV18 CASSPGQGYADTQYF TGTGCCAGCTCACCGGGACAGGGGTATGCAGATACGCAGTATTTT
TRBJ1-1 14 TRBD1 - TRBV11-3 CASSPFTGGTEAFF TGTGCCAGCAGCCCTTTTACAGGGGGGACTGAAGCTTTCTTT
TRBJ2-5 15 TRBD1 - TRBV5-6 CASSFGQGATETQYF TGTGCCAGCAGCTTCGGACAGGGGGCCACGGAGACCCAGTACTTC
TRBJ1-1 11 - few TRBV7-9 CASSSTVEAFF TGTGCCAGCAGCTCTACAGTGGAAGCTTTCTTT
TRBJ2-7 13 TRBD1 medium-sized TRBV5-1 CASSFFQGAEQYF TGCGCCAGCAGCTTCTTTCAGGGGGCCGAGCAGTACTTC
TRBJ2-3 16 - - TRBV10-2 CASSENPRTGTDTQYF TGCGCCAGCAGCGAGAACCCTAGGACGGGAACAGATACGCAGTATTTT
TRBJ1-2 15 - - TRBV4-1 CASSQVRGGPDGYTF TGCGCCAGCAGCCAAGTTCGGGGGGGTCCTGATGGCTACACCTTC
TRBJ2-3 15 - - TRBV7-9 CASSLSRTVTDTQYF TGTGCCAGCAGCTTGAGTCGGACAGTCACAGATACGCAGTATTTT
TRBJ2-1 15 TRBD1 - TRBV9 CARSPRQGNYNEQFF TGTGCCCGCAGCCCCCGACAGGGAAACTACAATGAGCAGTTCTTC
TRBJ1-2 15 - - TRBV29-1 CSVSRGTGANYGYTF TGCAGCGTTAGTAGGGGAACAGGAGCTAACTATGGCTACACCTTC
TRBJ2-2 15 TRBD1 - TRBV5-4 CASSQNRGNTGELFF TGTGCCAGCAGCCAGAACAGGGGTAACACCGGGGAGCTGTTTTTT
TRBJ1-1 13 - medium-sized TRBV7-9 CASSTTSPAEAFF TGTGCCAGCAGCACGACATCGCCCGCTGAAGCTTTCTTT
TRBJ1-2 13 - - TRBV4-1 CASSQEQNYGYTF TGCGCCAGCAGCCAAGAACAGAACTATGGCTACACCTTC
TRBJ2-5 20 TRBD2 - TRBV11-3 CASSLTIGTSGGGDQETQYF TGTGCCAGCAGCCTTACAATCGGGACTAGCGGGGGCGGAGACCAAGAGACCCAGTACTTC
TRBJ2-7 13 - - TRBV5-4 CASSLRLATEQYF TGTGCCAGCAGCTTGAGATTGGCCACCGAGCAGTACTTC
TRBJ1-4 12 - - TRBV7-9 CASSLADEKLFF TGTGCCAGCAGCTTGGCCGATGAAAAACTGTTTTTT
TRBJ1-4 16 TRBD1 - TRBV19 CASSEDRGLTGEKLFF TGTGCCAGTAGTGAAGACAGGGGGCTCACCGGTGAAAAACTGTTTTTT
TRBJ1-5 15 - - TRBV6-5 CASGSGGNGNQLQHF TGTGCCAGCGGTTCCGGGGGGAATGGCAATCAGCTCCAGCATTTT
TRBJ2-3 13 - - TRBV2 CASGGGWADTQYF TGTGCCAGCGGCGGAGGGTGGGCAGATACGCAGTATTTT
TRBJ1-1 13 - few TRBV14 CASSQSGITEAFF TGTGCCAGCAGCCAGTCAGGGATCACTGAAGCTTTCTTT
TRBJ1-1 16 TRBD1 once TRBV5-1 CASILQGSILGTEAFF TGCGCCAGCATATTACAGGGGAGTATATTGGGAACTGAAGCTTTCTTT